These T cell receptor beta chains were read from a single sample in a study of blood T cell repertoires in COVID-19. The method was immunoSEQ multiplex PCR; TCRdb's version includes in-frame clones alone and lacks a portion of them. Of some 150,000 clones in the sample, about 90% are singletons; the top ten hold about 2.6%. Material: peripheral blood. The receptors here all came from a man aged 60 to 69 with acute or convalescent COVID-19. The CDR3 runs from the conserved cysteine through the conserved F or W. A D gene is named only where the DNA matches it firmly. Clone size is stated in some rows and not others, as once, few, many or a class when expanded.

CDR3 DNA: TGCGCCAGCAGCCATGCCCCCAGGGGCAAGAACACTGAAGCTTTCTTT
CDR3 protein: CASSHAPRGKNTEAFF
J gene: TRBJ1-1
V gene: TRBV4-1
clone size: NA
D gene: NA

CDR3 DNA: TGTGCCAGCAGCAACACAGGGAGTGCTAATGAAAAACTGTTTTTT
CDR3 protein: CASSNTGSANEKLFF
J gene: TRBJ1-4
V gene: TRBV5-4
clone size: NA
D gene: NA

CDR3 DNA: TGTGCCAGCAGCGTCAGGCCAGGGGTGGACTACGAGCAGTACTTC
CDR3 protein: CASSVRPGVDYEQYF
J gene: TRBJ2-7
V gene: TRBV9
clone size: NA
D gene: NA

CDR3 DNA: TGTGCCAGCAGCTTCAGGAACGAAAAACTGTTTTTT
CDR3 protein: CASSFRNEKLFF
J gene: TRBJ1-4
V gene: TRBV7-2
clone size: once
D gene: NA

CDR3 DNA: TGTGCCAGCAGAAAAAATCAGGGAATGAACACTGAAGCTTTCTTT
CDR3 protein: CASRKNQGMNTEAFF
J gene: TRBJ1-1
V gene: TRBV2
clone size: NA
D gene: NA

CDR3 DNA: TGTGCCAGCAGCTTAAACAGGGGTATTAATGAAAAACTGTTTTTT
CDR3 protein: CASSLNRGINEKLFF
J gene: TRBJ1-4
V gene: TRBV11-2
clone size: NA
D gene: TRBD1

CDR3 DNA: TGTGCCAGCACCACCCTCCGGACAGTCTCCTACGAGCAGTACTTC
CDR3 protein: CASTTLRTVSYEQYF
J gene: TRBJ2-7
V gene: TRBV28
clone size: NA
D gene: NA

CDR3 DNA: TGTGCCAGCAGCTTGGGAACAGGTCGGGCCTACGAGCAGTACTTC
CDR3 protein: CASSLGTGRAYEQYF
J gene: TRBJ2-7
V gene: TRBV5-4
clone size: NA
D gene: NA

CDR3 DNA: TGTGCCAGCACATGGCAGGCAGGGCAGCCCCAGCATTTT
CDR3 protein: CASTWQAGQPQHF
J gene: TRBJ1-5
V gene: TRBV2
clone size: NA
D gene: NA

CDR3 DNA: TGTGCCACTAAAGGACAGCCACCTAACTATGGCTACACCTTC
CDR3 protein: CATKGQPPNYGYTF
J gene: TRBJ1-2
V gene: TRBV19
clone size: NA
D gene: NA

CDR3 DNA: TGTGCCAGTAGTATCGGGGGTGGGCCCCAGCATTTT
CDR3 protein: CASSIGGGPQHF
J gene: TRBJ1-5
V gene: TRBV19
clone size: NA
D gene: NA

CDR3 DNA: TGTGCCAGCAGCTTAACCCAAAACACTGAAGCTTTCTTT
CDR3 protein: CASSLTQNTEAFF
J gene: TRBJ1-1
V gene: TRBV7-3
clone size: NA
D gene: NA

CDR3 DNA: TGTGCCTGGAGTGCGGGACAGGGGGCGAATGAGCAGTTCTTC
CDR3 protein: CAWSAGQGANEQFF
J gene: TRBJ2-1
V gene: TRBV30
clone size: NA
D gene: TRBD1

CDR3 DNA: TGTGCCAGCAGTTTGCCGGACAGCGGCCCCCGCTACACCTTC
CDR3 protein: CASSLPDSGPRYTF
J gene: TRBJ1-2
V gene: TRBV6-5
clone size: NA
D gene: NA

CDR3 DNA: TGTGCCAGTAGTTCAGGGACAGTTAGCAATCAGCCCCAGCATTTT
CDR3 protein: CASSSGTVSNQPQHF
J gene: TRBJ1-5
V gene: TRBV19
clone size: NA
D gene: TRBD1

CDR3 DNA: TGTGCCAGCAGACAGGGCTCCGCCTATGGCTACACCTTC
CDR3 protein: CASRQGSAYGYTF
J gene: TRBJ1-2
V gene: TRBV2
clone size: NA
D gene: NA

CDR3 DNA: TGTGCCAGCAGCCCCACGGGAGGGACCTATGGCTACACCTTC
CDR3 protein: CASSPTGGTYGYTF
J gene: TRBJ1-2
V gene: TRBV5-6
clone size: NA
D gene: NA

CDR3 DNA: TGTGCCAGCAGCCCGGATTTACAGGCAGATGAAGCTTTCTTT
CDR3 protein: CASSPDLQADEAFF
J gene: TRBJ1-1
V gene: TRBV7-9
clone size: NA
D gene: NA

CDR3 DNA: TGTGCCAGCAGTTTAGGGGGACTAGCGGGGTGGAATGAGCAGTTCTTC
CDR3 protein: CASSLGGLAGWNEQFF
J gene: TRBJ2-1
V gene: TRBV28
clone size: NA
D gene: TRBD2

CDR3 DNA: TGTGCCAGCAGTTATAGAACCTTCTCTAATGAGCAGTTCTTC
CDR3 protein: CASSYRTFSNEQFF
J gene: TRBJ2-1
V gene: TRBV6-2/TRBV6-3
clone size: NA
D gene: NA

CDR3 DNA: TGCGCCAGCAGCCAAGATCGAGCGGGGGGCCGGAATGAGCAGTTCTTC
CDR3 protein: CASSQDRAGGRNEQFF
J gene: TRBJ2-1
V gene: TRBV4-1
clone size: NA
D gene: TRBD2

CDR3 DNA: TGTGCCAGCACCTCCCAGGGGATCGGCAGCTCAACAACTAATGAAAAACTGTTTTTT
CDR3 protein: CASTSQGIGSSTTNEKLFF
J gene: TRBJ1-4
V gene: TRBV18
clone size: NA
D gene: NA

CDR3 DNA: TGTGCCAGCAGCCAATCGTGGGGACTAGCGACTGGCAATGAGCAGTTCTTC
CDR3 protein: CASSQSWGLATGNEQFF
J gene: TRBJ2-1
V gene: TRBV3-1/TRBV3-2
clone size: NA
D gene: TRBD2

CDR3 DNA: TGCGCCAGCAGCATTAGCGGGAGCTCCTACGAGCAGTACTTC
CDR3 protein: CASSISGSSYEQYF
J gene: TRBJ2-7
V gene: TRBV5-1
clone size: NA
D gene: TRBD2

CDR3 DNA: TGTGCCAGCAGTCATCTGGCATCGGGAATCTCGAACACCGGGGAGCTGTTTTTT
CDR3 protein: CASSHLASGISNTGELFF
J gene: TRBJ2-2
V gene: TRBV6-2/TRBV6-3
clone size: NA
D gene: NA

CDR3 DNA: TGCGCCAGCACACCGGGACAGGGGGTTTCGAGCTCCTACAATGAGCAGTTCTTC
CDR3 protein: CASTPGQGVSSSYNEQFF
J gene: TRBJ2-1
V gene: TRBV10-2
clone size: NA
D gene: TRBD1

CDR3 DNA: TGTGCCAGCAGCTTAGGGGCCGGGATGGAAGAGACCCAGTACTTC
CDR3 protein: CASSLGAGMEETQYF
J gene: TRBJ2-5
V gene: TRBV7-6
clone size: once
D gene: NA

CDR3 DNA: TGTGCCAGCAGCGGCCCCGGGACAGAGAATTCACCCCTCCACTTT
CDR3 protein: CASSGPGTENSPLHF
J gene: TRBJ1-6
V gene: TRBV21-1
clone size: NA
D gene: NA

CDR3 DNA: TGTGCCAGTAGTCTACAGGGGACTGAAGCTTTCTTT
CDR3 protein: CASSLQGTEAFF
J gene: TRBJ1-1
V gene: TRBV19
clone size: NA
D gene: TRBD1

CDR3 DNA: TGTGCCAGCAGCTTGGGGACAGGGGTCGGGGAGCTGTTTTTT
CDR3 protein: CASSLGTGVGELFF
J gene: TRBJ2-2
V gene: TRBV5-6
clone size: NA
D gene: TRBD1

CDR3 DNA: TGTGCTAGTGGCCCAACGGGGGGAATCACAGATACGCAGTATTTT
CDR3 protein: CASGPTGGITDTQYF
J gene: TRBJ2-3
V gene: TRBV12-5
clone size: NA
D gene: TRBD2

CDR3 DNA: TGTGCCAGCAGCGTGAACAGGGGCAGCACAGATACGCAGTATTTT
CDR3 protein: CASSVNRGSTDTQYF
J gene: TRBJ2-3
V gene: TRBV7-9
clone size: NA
D gene: TRBD1

CDR3 DNA: TGTGCCAGCTCACCACAGCGGGGGTCCCCGGGGGTCGGGGGTGAGCAGTTCTTC
CDR3 protein: CASSPQRGSPGVGGEQFF
J gene: TRBJ2-1
V gene: TRBV18
clone size: NA
D gene: TRBD2

CDR3 DNA: TGTGCCAGCAGCTCCCAACACACCCCGGACAGGGGCCCCTACGAGCAGTACTTC
CDR3 protein: CASSSQHTPDRGPYEQYF
J gene: TRBJ2-7
V gene: TRBV7-9
clone size: NA
D gene: TRBD1

CDR3 DNA: TGTGCCTGGAGTGGGCAGGAAAATCAGCCCCAGCATTTT
CDR3 protein: CAWSGQENQPQHF
J gene: TRBJ1-5
V gene: TRBV30
clone size: NA
D gene: NA

CDR3 DNA: TGCAGCGTGACAGGGGGCACCGGGGAGCTGTTTTTT
CDR3 protein: CSVTGGTGELFF
J gene: TRBJ2-2
V gene: TRBV29-1
clone size: NA
D gene: TRBD1

CDR3 DNA: TGTGCCTGGAGTGCGGGGGTGAGGGCTTTCTTT
CDR3 protein: CAWSAGVRAFF
J gene: TRBJ1-1
V gene: TRBV30
clone size: NA
D gene: NA

CDR3 DNA: TGTGCCAGCAGCCCCCTTCAGGGAAGTCGAGAGACCCAGTACTTC
CDR3 protein: CASSPLQGSRETQYF
J gene: TRBJ2-5
V gene: TRBV7-3
clone size: NA
D gene: NA

CDR3 DNA: TGTGCCAGCAGCACCCGGACAGGGATCGTACTAACCCAGTACTTC
CDR3 protein: CASSTRTGIVLTQYF
J gene: TRBJ2-5
V gene: TRBV5-5
clone size: NA
D gene: TRBD1

CDR3 DNA: TGTGCCATCAGTGCGCAACCGGGACAGCGTAACTATGGCTACACCTTC
CDR3 protein: CAISAQPGQRNYGYTF
J gene: TRBJ1-2
V gene: TRBV10-3
clone size: once
D gene: TRBD1

CDR3 DNA: TGCGCCAGCAATCTCGAAGGGACAGGGTATGGAGATACGCAGTATTTT
CDR3 protein: CASNLEGTGYGDTQYF
J gene: TRBJ2-3
V gene: TRBV5-1
clone size: NA
D gene: TRBD1

CDR3 DNA: TGCGCCAGCAGCCAAGATAGCAGCTTTAATCAGCCCCAGCATTTT
CDR3 protein: CASSQDSSFNQPQHF
J gene: TRBJ1-5
V gene: TRBV4-3
clone size: once
D gene: NA

CDR3 DNA: TGTGCCAGCTCACCACCGTTCCCGGGGTCCGGAAACACCATATATTTT
CDR3 protein: CASSPPFPGSGNTIYF
J gene: TRBJ1-3
V gene: TRBV18
clone size: NA
D gene: NA

CDR3 DNA: TGTGCCACCAGTGATCGGCACAGCTCCTACGAGCAGTACTTC
CDR3 protein: CATSDRHSSYEQYF
J gene: TRBJ2-7
V gene: TRBV24-1
clone size: few
D gene: NA

CDR3 DNA: TGTGCCAGCAGCTCCACCTACGAGCAGTACTTC
CDR3 protein: CASSSTYEQYF
J gene: TRBJ2-7
V gene: TRBV5-4
clone size: NA
D gene: NA

CDR3 DNA: TGTGCCAGCAGCCCGGGACAGGGAAACATGAACACTGAAGCTTTCTTT
CDR3 protein: CASSPGQGNMNTEAFF
J gene: TRBJ1-1
V gene: TRBV27
clone size: once
D gene: TRBD1

CDR3 DNA: TGCGCCAGCAGCCCGGGACAGGGAGTCTACGAGCAGTACTTC
CDR3 protein: CASSPGQGVYEQYF
J gene: TRBJ2-7
V gene: TRBV4-1
clone size: NA
D gene: TRBD1

CDR3 DNA: TGTGCCAGCAGTTTAGACACCTCCATCGGCACTGAAGCTTTCTTT
CDR3 protein: CASSLDTSIGTEAFF
J gene: TRBJ1-1
V gene: TRBV27
clone size: NA
D gene: NA

CDR3 DNA: TGTGCCAGCCAGGCTGCGGCAAGGGAGGGCTACACCTTC
CDR3 protein: CASQAAAREGYTF
J gene: TRBJ1-2
V gene: TRBV7-8
clone size: NA
D gene: NA

CDR3 DNA: TGTGCCAGCAGCTTGGACAGCACTTATGGCTACACCTTC
CDR3 protein: CASSLDSTYGYTF
J gene: TRBJ1-2
V gene: TRBV5-6
clone size: once
D gene: NA

CDR3 DNA: TGTGCCAGCAGCTTAAACGCGGGGAGAGATACGCAGTATTTT
CDR3 protein: CASSLNAGRDTQYF
J gene: TRBJ2-3
V gene: TRBV7-3
clone size: once
D gene: NA

CDR3 DNA: TGTGCCAGCAGCCCTTACAGGGCAACTAATGAAAAACTGTTTTTT
CDR3 protein: CASSPYRATNEKLFF
J gene: TRBJ1-4
V gene: TRBV14
clone size: NA
D gene: NA

CDR3 DNA: TGTGCCAGCAGCCCCGAGGAGCGGCGATCGCAGTACTTC
CDR3 protein: CASSPEERRSQYF
J gene: TRBJ2-7
V gene: TRBV6-5
clone size: NA
D gene: NA

CDR3 DNA: TGCGCCAGCAGCCAAGATTCCAGTTATCAGCCCCAGCATTTT
CDR3 protein: CASSQDSSYQPQHF
J gene: TRBJ1-5
V gene: TRBV4-3
clone size: NA
D gene: NA

CDR3 DNA: TGTGCCAGCAGTTACTCTGCTTTACTAAGCTCCTACGAGCAGTACTTC
CDR3 protein: CASSYSALLSSYEQYF
J gene: TRBJ2-7
V gene: TRBV6-5
clone size: NA
D gene: NA

CDR3 DNA: TGTGCCAGCAGCTTAGTTTCGGGACAGGCCCGCCCTAATGAAAAACTGTTTTTT
CDR3 protein: CASSLVSGQARPNEKLFF
J gene: TRBJ1-4
V gene: TRBV11-2
clone size: few
D gene: TRBD1

CDR3 DNA: TGCGCCAGCAGTTCTAGCGGGGGCCTCTCGGGGGAGACCCAGTACTTC
CDR3 protein: CASSSSGGLSGETQYF
J gene: TRBJ2-5
V gene: TRBV5-1
clone size: NA
D gene: TRBD2

CDR3 DNA: TGTGCCAGCAGCCCGTCCCACGGAGGACAGGGGATCTACACCGGGGAGCTGTTTTTT
CDR3 protein: CASSPSHGGQGIYTGELFF
J gene: TRBJ2-2
V gene: TRBV28
clone size: NA
D gene: TRBD1

CDR3 DNA: TGCGCCAGCAGTGATCCGGACAGGGGGCTTGGCACAGATACGCAGTATTTT
CDR3 protein: CASSDPDRGLGTDTQYF
J gene: TRBJ2-3
V gene: TRBV10-1
clone size: once
D gene: TRBD1